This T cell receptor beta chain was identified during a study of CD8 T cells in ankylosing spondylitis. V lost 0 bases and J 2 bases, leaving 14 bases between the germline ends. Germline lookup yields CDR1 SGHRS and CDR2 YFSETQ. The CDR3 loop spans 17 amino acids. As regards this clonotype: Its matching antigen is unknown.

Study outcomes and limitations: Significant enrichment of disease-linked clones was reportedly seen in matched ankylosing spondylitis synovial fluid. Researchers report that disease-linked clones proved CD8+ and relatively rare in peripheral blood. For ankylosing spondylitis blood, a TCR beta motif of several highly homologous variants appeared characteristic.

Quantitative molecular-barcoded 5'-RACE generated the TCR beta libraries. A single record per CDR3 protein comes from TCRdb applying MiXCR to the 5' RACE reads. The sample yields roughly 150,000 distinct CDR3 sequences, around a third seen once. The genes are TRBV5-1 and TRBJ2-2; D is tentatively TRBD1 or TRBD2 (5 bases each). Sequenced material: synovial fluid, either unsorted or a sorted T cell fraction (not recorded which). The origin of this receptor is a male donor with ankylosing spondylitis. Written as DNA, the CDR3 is TGCGCCAGCAGCTTGGGGCACCGGGACCCCAACACCGGGGAGCTGTTTTTT. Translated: CASSLGHRDPNTGELFF.